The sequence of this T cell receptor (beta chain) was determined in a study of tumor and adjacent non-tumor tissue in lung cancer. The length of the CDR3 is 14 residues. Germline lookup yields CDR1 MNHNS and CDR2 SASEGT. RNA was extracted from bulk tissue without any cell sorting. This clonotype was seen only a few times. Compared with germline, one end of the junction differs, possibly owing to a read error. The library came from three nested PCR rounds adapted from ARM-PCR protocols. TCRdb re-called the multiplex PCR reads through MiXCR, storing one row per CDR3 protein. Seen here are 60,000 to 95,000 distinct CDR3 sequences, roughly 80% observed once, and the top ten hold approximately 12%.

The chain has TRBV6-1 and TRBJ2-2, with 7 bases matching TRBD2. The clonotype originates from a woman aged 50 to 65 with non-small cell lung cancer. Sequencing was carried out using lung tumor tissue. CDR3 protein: CASKLAVNTGEPFF. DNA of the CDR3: TGTGCCAGCAAGCTAGCGGTGAACACCGGGGAGCCGTTTTTT.